Listed here are 2 T cell receptor beta chains from one sample, sequenced in a study of T-cell memory formation after mild COVID-19. TCRdb redid the calling of the 5' RACE reads with MiXCR, one entry per CDR3 protein. The table has just over 150,000 distinct CDR3 sequences, 30% to 35% seen once. Material: PBMCs or a T cell subset sorted from them (not recorded which). The receptor source for this set is an adult woman who had mild COVID-19 (a few samples of this study predate the infection). Cell type and time point are not known.

This clonotype occurred a few times. The rearrangement uses TRBV5-1 and TRBJ2-1, with 10 bases lining up with TRBD2. The germline gives CDR1 SGHRS, CDR2 YFSETQ. V shed 1 base, J shed 5 bases, and the junction held 3 bases outside the gene matches. CDR3 length: 15 amino acids. The CDR3 DNA follows: TGCGCCAGCAGCTTGAGGCTAGCGGGGGACAATGAGCAGTTCTTC. Translation: CASSLRLAGDNEQFF.

The genes are TRBV20-1 and TRBJ2-5; no reliable D call. Germline V gene data show CDR1 as DFQATT and CDR2 as SNEGSKA (reference sequence). The CDR3 is made up of 13 amino acids. Trimming removed 5 bases at V and 1 base at J, with 11 bases between. The CDR3 loop is CSALTNLQETQYF. The CDR3 DNA reads as TGCAGTGCTCTTACTAATCTCCAAGAGACCCAGTACTTC.